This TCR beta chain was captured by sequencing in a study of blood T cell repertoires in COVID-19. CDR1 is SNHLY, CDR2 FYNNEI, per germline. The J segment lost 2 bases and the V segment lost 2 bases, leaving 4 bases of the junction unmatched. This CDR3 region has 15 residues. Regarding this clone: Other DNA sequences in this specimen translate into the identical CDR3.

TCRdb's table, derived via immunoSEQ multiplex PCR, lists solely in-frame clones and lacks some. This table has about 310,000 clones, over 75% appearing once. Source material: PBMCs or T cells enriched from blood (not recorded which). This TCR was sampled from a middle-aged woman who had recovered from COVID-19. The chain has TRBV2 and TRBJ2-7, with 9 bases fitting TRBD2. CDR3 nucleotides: TGTGCCAGCAGTGAATCAGCGGGAGGTCCCTACGAGCAGTACTTC. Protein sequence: CASSESAGGPYEQYF.